This T cell receptor (beta chain) emerged from a study of T cell repertoires in cytomegalovirus infection (dated by TCRdb to the late 2010s). The study in broad terms: Peptide stimulations targeted recently identified HLA-C-restricted CMV epitopes, whose presentation resists viral immunomodulation, together with well-studied HLA-B-restricted epitopes. Because public TCR beta signatures pointed to carriage of CMV infection together with the matching HLA type, the HLA type of each donor mattered for the analysis.

CDR1 and CDR2, per the germline V gene, are MNHNS and SASEGT. V was cut back by 5 bases and J by 3 bases, leaving a gap of 13 bases between them. The CDR3 holds 14 amino acids from the cysteine to the phenylalanine. The retained sequence is limited to the CDR3, 42 bases, with the frame set at the first base. In the paper's terms, the treatment or condition label means: in vitro stimulation with specific CMV peptide epitopes to enrich CMV-specific T cells. The data were produced on an Illumina HiSeq 1500. TCRdb handled the public reads itself, with Q25 trimming in fastp and clone calling in MiXCR, and kept productive beta chains. Rows merge per CDR3 protein into single entries with the most common DNA and genes. In this sample the table shows about 920,000 distinct CDR3 sequences, around 31% of which occur a single time. The top ten hold about 14% of the sample. The full study reports these points: The ex vivo response was dominated by HLA-C-restricted CMV-specific TCR beta clonotypes, and the single most frequent clonotype in two of eight donors was supplied by these HLA-C-restricted clonotypes. Cumulative frequency of public TCR beta family members discriminated carriers of CMV infection plus the relevant HLA type in this cohort and an independent approximately 370-donor cohort.

Note on this clonotype: The target of this receptor is not known. No base quality values were provided; no much bigger clone lies one nucleotide off.

The source was cultured CD8+ T cells from PBMCs, collected from culture after CMV antigen stimulation. The sequence came from a human donor in good health (CMV status not recorded). Some clones in this sample may be carry-over from other donors' samples. Recombination connected TRBV6-1 to TRBJ1-1; the D gene is possibly TRBD1, with 5 bases matching. Read as DNA, the sequence is TGTGCCAGCAGTAATACAGGTGGGGACACTGAAGCTTTCTTT. Its product reads: CASSNTGGDTEAFF.